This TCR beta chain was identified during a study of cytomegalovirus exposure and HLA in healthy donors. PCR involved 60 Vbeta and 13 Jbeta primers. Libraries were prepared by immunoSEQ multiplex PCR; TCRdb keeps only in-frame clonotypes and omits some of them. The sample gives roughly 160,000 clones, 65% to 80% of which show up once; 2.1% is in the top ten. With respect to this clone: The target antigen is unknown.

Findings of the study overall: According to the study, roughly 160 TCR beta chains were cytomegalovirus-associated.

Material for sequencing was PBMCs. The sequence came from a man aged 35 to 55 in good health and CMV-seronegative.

The chain's CDR3 is CASSAWGEGPGYTF. The CDR3 DNA sequence: TGTGCCAGCAGTGCATGGGGGGAGGGTCCGGGCTACACCTTC. The V and J genes are TRBV28 and TRBJ1-2; the D gene is possibly TRBD1 (5 bases). V was shortened by 5 bases and J by 8 bases, with 18 bases between the two germline ends. The CDR3 length is 14 residues. CDR1 MDHEN and CDR2 SYDVKM come from the germline V gene.